This TCR beta chain appears in the sequencing data of a study of blood T cells in healthy people across ages. A second about 7 to 12 cycle PCR used barcoded and J-beta primers. TCRdb reprocessed the 5' RACE reads via MiXCR and lists one record per CDR3 protein. The sample contains around 780,000 distinct CDR3 sequences, 45% to 70% of which appear only once. The CDR3 loop spans 13 amino acids. CDR1 SQVTM and CDR2 ANQGSEA come from the germline V gene. Unmatched junction bases numbered 6, after V lost 6 bases and J lost 3 bases. Sequencing input: blood. The sequence derives from a man in his forties or fifties in good health. V and J are TRBV29-1 and TRBJ1-2; 8 bases line up with TRBD1. The CDR3, as DNA: TGCAGCGTGGCCGGACAGGGACACTATGGCTACACCTTC. Residues: CSVAGQGHYGYTF.